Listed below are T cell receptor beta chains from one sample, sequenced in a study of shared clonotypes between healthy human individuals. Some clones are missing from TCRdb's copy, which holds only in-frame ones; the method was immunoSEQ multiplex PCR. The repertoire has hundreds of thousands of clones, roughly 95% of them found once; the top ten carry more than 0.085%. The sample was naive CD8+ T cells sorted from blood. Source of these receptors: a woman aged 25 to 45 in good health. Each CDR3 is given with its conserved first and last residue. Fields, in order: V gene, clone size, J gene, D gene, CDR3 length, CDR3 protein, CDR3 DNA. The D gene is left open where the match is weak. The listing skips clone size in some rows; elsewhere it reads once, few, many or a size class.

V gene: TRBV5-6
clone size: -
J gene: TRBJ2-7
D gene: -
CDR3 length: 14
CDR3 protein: CASSPGTSTYEQYF
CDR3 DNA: TGTGCCAGCAGCCCGGGGACCAGTACCTACGAGCAGTACTTC

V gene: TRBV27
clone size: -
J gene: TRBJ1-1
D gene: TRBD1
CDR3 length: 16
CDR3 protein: CASSRNRQGLNTEAFF
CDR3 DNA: TGTGCCAGCAGCCGGAACCGACAGGGGCTGAACACTGAAGCTTTCTTT

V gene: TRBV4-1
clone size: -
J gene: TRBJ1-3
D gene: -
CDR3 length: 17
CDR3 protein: CASSPRGGRERGNTIYF
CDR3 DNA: TGCGCCAGCAGCCCCCGAGGTGGCAGGGAGAGGGGAAACACCATATATTTT

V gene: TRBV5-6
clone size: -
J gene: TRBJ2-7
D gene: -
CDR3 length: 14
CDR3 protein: CASSPGLGSYEQYF
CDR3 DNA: TGTGCCAGCAGCCCAGGGCTCGGCTCCTACGAGCAGTACTTC

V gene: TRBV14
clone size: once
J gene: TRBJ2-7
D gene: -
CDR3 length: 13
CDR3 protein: CASSLIDGHEQYF
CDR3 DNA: TGTGCCAGCAGCCTCATTGATGGGCACGAGCAGTACTTC

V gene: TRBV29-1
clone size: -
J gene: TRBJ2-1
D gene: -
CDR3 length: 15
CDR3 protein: CSVERAGQTYNEQFF
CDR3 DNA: TGCAGCGTTGAGAGGGCGGGACAGACATACAATGAGCAGTTCTTC

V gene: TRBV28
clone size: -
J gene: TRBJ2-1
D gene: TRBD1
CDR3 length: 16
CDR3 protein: CAAHRPRDRLSPEQFF
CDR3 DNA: TGTGCCGCGCATCGACCCCGGGACAGGCTTTCGCCCGAGCAGTTCTTC

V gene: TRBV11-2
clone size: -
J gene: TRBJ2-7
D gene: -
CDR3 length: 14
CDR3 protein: CASRRGRSTYEQYF
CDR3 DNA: TGTGCCAGCAGACGGGGCAGGTCGACCTACGAGCAGTACTTC

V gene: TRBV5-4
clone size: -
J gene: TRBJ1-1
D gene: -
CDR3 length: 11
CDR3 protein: CASSLGAEAFF
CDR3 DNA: TGTGCCAGCAGCTTAGGCGCTGAAGCTTTCTTT

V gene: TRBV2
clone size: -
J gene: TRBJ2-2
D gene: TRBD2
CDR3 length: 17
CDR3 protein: CASSEGRAGGPSGELFF
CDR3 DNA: TGTGCCAGCAGTGAAGGGCGAGCGGGAGGGCCGAGCGGGGAGCTGTTTTTT

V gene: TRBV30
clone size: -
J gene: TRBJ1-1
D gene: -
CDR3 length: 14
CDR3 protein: CAWTRTDWAPEAFF
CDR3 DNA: TGTGCCTGGACCCGGACAGATTGGGCCCCTGAAGCTTTCTTT

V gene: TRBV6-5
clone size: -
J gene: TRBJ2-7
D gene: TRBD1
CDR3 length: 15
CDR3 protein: CASSYGIGQVYEQYF
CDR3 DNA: TGTGCCAGCAGTTACGGTATCGGACAGGTATACGAGCAGTACTTC

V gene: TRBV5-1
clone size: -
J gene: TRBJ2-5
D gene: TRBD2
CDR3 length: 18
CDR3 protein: CASSSKVPSGRAIETQYF
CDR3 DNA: TGCGCCAGCAGCTCCAAGGTCCCTAGCGGGAGGGCCATAGAGACCCAGTACTTC

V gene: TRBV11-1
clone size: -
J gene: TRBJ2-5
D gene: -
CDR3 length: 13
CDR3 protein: CASSYDSEETQYF
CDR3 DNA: TGTGCCAGCAGTTATGACAGCGAAGAGACCCAGTACTTC

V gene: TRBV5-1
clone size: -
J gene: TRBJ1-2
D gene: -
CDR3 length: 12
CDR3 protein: CASSLSPDGYTF
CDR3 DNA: TGCGCCAGCAGCTTAAGTCCCGATGGCTACACCTTC

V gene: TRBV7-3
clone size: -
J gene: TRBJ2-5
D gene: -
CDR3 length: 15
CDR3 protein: CASSLTRGAQETQYF
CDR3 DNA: TGTGCCAGCAGCTTGACGAGGGGGGCGCAAGAGACCCAGTACTTC

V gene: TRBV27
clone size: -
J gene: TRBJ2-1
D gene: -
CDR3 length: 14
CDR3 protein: CASSLSASYNEQFF
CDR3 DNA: TGTGCCAGCAGTTTATCGGCGAGTTACAATGAGCAGTTCTTC

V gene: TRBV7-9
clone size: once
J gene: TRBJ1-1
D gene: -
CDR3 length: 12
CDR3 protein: CASSSDGTEAFF
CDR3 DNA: TGTGCCAGCAGCTCGGACGGTACTGAAGCTTTCTTT

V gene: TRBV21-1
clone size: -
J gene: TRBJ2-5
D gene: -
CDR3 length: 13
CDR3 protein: CASSHHIRLTQYF
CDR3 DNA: TGTGCCAGCAGCCATCACATTAGATTGACCCAGTACTTC

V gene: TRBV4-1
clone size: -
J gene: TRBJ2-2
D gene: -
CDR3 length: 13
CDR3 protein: CASSPLGAGELFF
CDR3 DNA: TGCGCCAGCAGCCCCTTGGGGGCCGGGGAGCTGTTTTTT

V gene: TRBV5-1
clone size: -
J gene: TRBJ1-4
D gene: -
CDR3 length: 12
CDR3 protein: CASSLGGEKLFF
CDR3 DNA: TGCGCCAGCAGCTTGGGTGGGGAAAAACTGTTTTTT

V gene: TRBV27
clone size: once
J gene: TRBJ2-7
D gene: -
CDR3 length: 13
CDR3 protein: CASSPSGAGEQYF
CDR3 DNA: TGTGCCAGCAGCCCCTCGGGGGCGGGCGAGCAGTACTTC

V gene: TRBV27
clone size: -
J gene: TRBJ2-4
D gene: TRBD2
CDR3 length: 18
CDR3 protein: CASSRTPLGGRAKNIQYF
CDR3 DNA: TGTGCCAGCAGCCGCACACCTCTGGGCGGGAGGGCCAAAAACATTCAGTACTTC

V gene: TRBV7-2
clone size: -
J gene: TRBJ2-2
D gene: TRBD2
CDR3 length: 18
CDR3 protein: CASSSGLAGIRFTGELFF
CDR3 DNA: TGTGCCAGCAGCTCCGGACTAGCGGGAATACGGTTCACCGGGGAGCTGTTTTTT

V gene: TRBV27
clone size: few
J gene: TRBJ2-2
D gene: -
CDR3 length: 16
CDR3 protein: CASSFRVADNTGELFF
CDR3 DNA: TGTGCCAGCAGTTTTCGGGTAGCGGATAACACCGGGGAGCTGTTTTTT

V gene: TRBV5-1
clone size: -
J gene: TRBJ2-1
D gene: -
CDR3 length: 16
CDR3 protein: CASSLEFQGAADEQFF
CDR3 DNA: TGCGCCAGCAGCTTGGAGTTTCAGGGAGCCGCCGATGAGCAGTTCTTC

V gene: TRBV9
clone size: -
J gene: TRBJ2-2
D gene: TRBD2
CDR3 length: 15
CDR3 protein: CASSFSGRNTGELFF
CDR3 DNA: TGTGCCAGCAGCTTTAGCGGGAGGAACACCGGGGAGCTGTTTTTT

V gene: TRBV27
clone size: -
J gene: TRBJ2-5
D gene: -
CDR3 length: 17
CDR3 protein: CASSLSGGGTEGETQYF
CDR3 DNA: TGTGCCAGCAGTTTATCTGGGGGGGGCACCGAAGGAGAGACCCAGTACTTC

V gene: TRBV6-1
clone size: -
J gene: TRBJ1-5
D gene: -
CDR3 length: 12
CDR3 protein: CASGDVSQPQHF
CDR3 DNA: TGTGCCAGTGGGGACGTCTCGCAGCCCCAGCATTTT

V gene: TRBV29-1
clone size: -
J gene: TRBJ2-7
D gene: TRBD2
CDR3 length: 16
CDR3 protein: CSVEDKEAGEIHEQYF
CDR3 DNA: TGCAGCGTTGAAGATAAGGAAGCGGGAGAGATCCACGAGCAGTACTTC

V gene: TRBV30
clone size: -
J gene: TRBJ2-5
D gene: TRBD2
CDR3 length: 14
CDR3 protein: CAWSGGSGRETQYF
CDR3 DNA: TGTGCCTGGAGTGGGGGTAGCGGGAGAGAGACCCAGTACTTC

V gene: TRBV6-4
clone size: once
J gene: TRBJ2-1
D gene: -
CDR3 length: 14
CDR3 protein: CASSAGVAYNEQFF
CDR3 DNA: TGTGCCAGCAGTGCCGGGGTCGCCTACAATGAGCAGTTCTTC

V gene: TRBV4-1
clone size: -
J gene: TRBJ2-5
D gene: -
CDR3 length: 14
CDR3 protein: CASSQEQAYETQYF
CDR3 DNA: TGCGCCAGCAGCCAAGAACAAGCTTACGAGACCCAGTACTTC

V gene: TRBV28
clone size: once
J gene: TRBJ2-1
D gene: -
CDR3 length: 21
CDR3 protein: CASSFFSLQGLAGRRHNEQFF
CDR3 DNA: TGTGCCAGCAGTTTTTTCTCCCTTCAAGGTCTCGCGGGAAGGCGGCACAATGAGCAGTTCTTC

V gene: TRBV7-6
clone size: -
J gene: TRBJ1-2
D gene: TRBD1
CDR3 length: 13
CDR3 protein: CASSLEGAYGYTF
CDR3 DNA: TGTGCCAGCAGCTTAGAGGGGGCCTATGGCTACACCTTC

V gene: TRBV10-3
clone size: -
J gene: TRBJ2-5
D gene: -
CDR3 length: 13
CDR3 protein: CAISESWGETQYF
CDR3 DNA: TGTGCCATCAGTGAGTCCTGGGGAGAGACCCAGTACTTC

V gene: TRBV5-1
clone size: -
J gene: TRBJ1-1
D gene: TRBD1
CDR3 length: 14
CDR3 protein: CASSWGQGGTEAFF
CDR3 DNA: TGCGCCAGCAGCTGGGGACAGGGAGGAACTGAAGCTTTCTTT

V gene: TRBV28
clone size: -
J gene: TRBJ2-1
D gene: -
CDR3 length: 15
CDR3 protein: CASRYDVGQYNEQFF
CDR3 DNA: TGTGCCAGCAGATATGATGTCGGCCAATACAATGAGCAGTTCTTC

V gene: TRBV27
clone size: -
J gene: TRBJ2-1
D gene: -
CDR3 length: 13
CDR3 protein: CASSLSGPHEQFF
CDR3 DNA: TGTGCCAGCAGTTTATCTGGTCCACATGAGCAGTTCTTC

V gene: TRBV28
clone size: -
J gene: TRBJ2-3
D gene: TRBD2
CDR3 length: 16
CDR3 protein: CASSRGLAGDVDTQYF
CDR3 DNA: TGTGCCAGCAGCCGAGGACTAGCGGGAGACGTAGATACGCAGTATTTT

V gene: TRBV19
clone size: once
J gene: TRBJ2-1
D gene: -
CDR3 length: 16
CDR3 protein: CASSSGQFKVYNEQFF
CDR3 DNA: TGTGCCAGTAGTAGCGGACAGTTCAAGGTCTACAATGAGCAGTTCTTC

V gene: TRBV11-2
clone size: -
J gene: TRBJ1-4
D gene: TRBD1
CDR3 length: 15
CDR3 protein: CASSPPRQGFEKLFF
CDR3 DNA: TGTGCCAGCAGCCCTCCCCGACAGGGTTTTGAAAAACTGTTTTTT

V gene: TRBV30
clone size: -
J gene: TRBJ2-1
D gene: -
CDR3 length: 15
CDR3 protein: CAWSVLSATYNEQFF
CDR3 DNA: TGTGCCTGGAGTGTACTAAGCGCCACCTACAATGAGCAGTTCTTC

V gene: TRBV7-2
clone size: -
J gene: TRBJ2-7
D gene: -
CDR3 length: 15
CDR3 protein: CASSPADRRRHEQYF
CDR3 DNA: TGTGCCAGCAGCCCCGCCGACAGGAGGCGTCACGAGCAGTACTTC

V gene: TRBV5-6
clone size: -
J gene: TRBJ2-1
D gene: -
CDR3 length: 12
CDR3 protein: CASSLGEDEQFF
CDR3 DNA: TGTGCCAGCAGCTTGGGGGAGGATGAGCAGTTCTTC

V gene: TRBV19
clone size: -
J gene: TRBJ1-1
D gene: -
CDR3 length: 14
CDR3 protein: CASSNRGENTEAFF
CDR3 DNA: TGTGCCAGTAGTAACCGGGGGGAGAACACTGAAGCTTTCTTT

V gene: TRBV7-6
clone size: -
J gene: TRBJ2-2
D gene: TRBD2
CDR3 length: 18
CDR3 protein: CASSLRALAGADTGELFF
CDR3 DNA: TGTGCCAGCAGCTTACGGGCCCTAGCGGGAGCGGACACCGGGGAGCTGTTTTTT

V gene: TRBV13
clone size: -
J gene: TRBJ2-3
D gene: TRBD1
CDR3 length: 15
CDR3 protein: CASSFDRGPPGAQYF
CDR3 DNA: TGTGCCAGCAGCTTCGACAGGGGACCGCCGGGGGCGCAGTATTTT

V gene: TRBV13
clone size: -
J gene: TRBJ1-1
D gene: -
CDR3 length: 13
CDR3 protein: CASSRGAGTEAFF
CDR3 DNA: TGTGCCAGCAGCCGAGGGGCTGGCACTGAAGCTTTCTTT